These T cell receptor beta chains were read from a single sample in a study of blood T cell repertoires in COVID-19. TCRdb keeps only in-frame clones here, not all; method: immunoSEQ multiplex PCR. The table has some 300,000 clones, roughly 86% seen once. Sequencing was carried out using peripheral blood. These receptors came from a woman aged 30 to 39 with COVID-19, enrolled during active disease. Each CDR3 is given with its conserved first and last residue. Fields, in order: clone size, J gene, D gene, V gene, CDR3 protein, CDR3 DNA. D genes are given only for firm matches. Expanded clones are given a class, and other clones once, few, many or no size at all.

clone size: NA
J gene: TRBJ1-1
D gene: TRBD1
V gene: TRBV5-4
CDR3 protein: CASRRQGRTEAFF
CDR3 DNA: TGTGCCAGCAGACGACAGGGAAGGACTGAAGCTTTCTTT

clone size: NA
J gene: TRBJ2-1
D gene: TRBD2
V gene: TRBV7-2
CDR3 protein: CASSYRTSGNEQFF
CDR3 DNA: TGTGCCAGCAGCTACCGGACTAGCGGGAATGAGCAGTTCTTC

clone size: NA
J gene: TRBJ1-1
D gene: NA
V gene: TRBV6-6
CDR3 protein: CASSSVMSNTEAFF
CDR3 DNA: TGTGCCAGCAGTTCGGTGATGTCGAACACTGAAGCTTTCTTT

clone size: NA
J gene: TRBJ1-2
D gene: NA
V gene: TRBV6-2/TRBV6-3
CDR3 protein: CASSYNRDPLYGYTF
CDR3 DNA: TGTGCCAGCAGTTACAACAGAGACCCTCTATATGGCTACACCTTC

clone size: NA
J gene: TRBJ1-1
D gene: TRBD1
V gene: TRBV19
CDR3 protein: CATRTGTMNTEAFF
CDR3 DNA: TGTGCCACCCGGACAGGCACAATGAACACTGAAGCTTTCTTT

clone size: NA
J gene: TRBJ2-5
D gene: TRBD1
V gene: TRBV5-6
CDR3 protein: CASSSQGVQTQYF
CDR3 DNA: TGTGCCAGCAGCTCGCAGGGGGTGCAGACCCAGTACTTC

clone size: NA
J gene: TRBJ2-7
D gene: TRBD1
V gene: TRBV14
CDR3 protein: CASSHSGQGSYEQYF
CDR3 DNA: TGTGCCAGCAGCCACTCGGGACAGGGGTCCTACGAGCAGTACTTC

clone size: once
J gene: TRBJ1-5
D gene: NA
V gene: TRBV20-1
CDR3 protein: CSARAGQPQHF
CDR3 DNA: TGCAGTGCTAGAGCGGGTCAGCCCCAGCATTTT

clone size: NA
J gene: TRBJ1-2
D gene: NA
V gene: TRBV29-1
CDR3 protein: CSVGHGRRMGGYTF
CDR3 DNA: TGCAGCGTGGGACATGGTCGTAGAATGGGTGGCTACACCTTC

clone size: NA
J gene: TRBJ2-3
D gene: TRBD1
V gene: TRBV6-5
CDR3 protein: CASRKGQGADTQYF
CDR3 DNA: TGTGCCAGCAGGAAGGGACAGGGGGCAGATACGCAGTATTTT

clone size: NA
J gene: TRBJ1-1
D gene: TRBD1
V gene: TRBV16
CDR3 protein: CASSHLPGDRGRTEAFF
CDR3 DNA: TGTGCCAGCAGCCATCTTCCCGGGGACAGGGGTCGAACTGAAGCTTTCTTT

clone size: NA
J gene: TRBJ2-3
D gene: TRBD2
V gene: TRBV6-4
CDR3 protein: CASSDLPRAGEDTDTQYF
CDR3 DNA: TGTGCCAGCAGTGATCTGCCCCGGGCGGGGGAGGACACAGATACGCAGTATTTT

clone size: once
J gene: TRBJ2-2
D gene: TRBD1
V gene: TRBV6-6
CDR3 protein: CASRKQGAGTGELFF
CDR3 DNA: TGTGCCAGCCGCAAACAGGGGGCTGGCACCGGGGAGCTGTTTTTT

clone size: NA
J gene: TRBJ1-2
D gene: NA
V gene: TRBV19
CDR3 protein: CASSIGQTFTGYTF
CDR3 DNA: TGTGCCAGTAGTATAGGACAGACCTTTACTGGCTACACCTTC

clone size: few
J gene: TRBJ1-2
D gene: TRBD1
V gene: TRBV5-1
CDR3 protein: CASSAQGARGYGYTF
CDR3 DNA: TGCGCCAGCAGCGCACAGGGGGCGCGGGGCTATGGCTACACCTTC

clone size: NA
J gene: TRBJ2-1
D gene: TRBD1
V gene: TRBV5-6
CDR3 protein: CASSLVQGVGGEQFF
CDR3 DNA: TGTGCCAGCAGCTTGGTTCAGGGGGTGGGCGGTGAGCAGTTCTTC

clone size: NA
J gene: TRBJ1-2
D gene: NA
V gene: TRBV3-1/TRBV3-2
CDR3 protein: CASSPGRTLPLF
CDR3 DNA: TGTGCCAGCAGCCCCGGGAGGACCCTCCCTCTCTTC

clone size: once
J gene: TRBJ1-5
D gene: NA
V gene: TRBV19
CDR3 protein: CASRGDNQPQHF
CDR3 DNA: TGTGCTAGTCGGGGGGACAATCAGCCCCAGCATTTT

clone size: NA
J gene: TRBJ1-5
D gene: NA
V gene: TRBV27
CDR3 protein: CASSIDRGQPQHF
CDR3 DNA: TGTGCCAGCAGCATCGATCGAGGTCAGCCCCAGCATTTT

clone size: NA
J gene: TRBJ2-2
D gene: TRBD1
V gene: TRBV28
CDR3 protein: CATSKPSPGQGTGELFF
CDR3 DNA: TGTGCCACCTCCAAGCCAAGTCCGGGACAGGGGACCGGGGAGCTGTTTTTT

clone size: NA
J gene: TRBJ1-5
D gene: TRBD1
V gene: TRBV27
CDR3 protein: CASSHLGQGSNQPQHF
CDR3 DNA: TGTGCCAGCAGTCACCTTGGACAGGGGAGCAATCAGCCCCAGCATTTT

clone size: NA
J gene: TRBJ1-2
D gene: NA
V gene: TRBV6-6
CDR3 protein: CASSYAQGDNYGYTF
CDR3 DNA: TGTGCCAGCAGTTACGCACAGGGAGATAACTATGGCTACACCTTC

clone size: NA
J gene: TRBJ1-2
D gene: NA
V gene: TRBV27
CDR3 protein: CASTTILIAQALLNYGYTF
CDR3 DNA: TGTGCCAGCACCACCATACTTATTGCACAGGCGTTATTAAACTATGGCTACACCTTC

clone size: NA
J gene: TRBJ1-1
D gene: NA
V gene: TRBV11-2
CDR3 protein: CASSFGLRNTEAFF
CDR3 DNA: TGTGCCAGCAGCTTCGGACTGCGGAACACTGAAGCTTTCTTT

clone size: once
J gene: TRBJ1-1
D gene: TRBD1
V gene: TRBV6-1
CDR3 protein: CASSETRQGEAFF
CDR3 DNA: TGTGCCAGCAGTGAAACGCGACAGGGTGAAGCTTTCTTT

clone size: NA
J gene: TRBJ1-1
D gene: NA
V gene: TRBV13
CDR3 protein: CASSPTEQQGRGTEAFF
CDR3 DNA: TGTGCCAGCAGTCCGACAGAACAACAAGGGAGGGGCACTGAAGCTTTCTTT

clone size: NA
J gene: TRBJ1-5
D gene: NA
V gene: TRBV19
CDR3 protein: CASSIVRGSNNQPQHF
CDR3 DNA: TGTGCCAGTAGTATAGTCCGAGGCAGTAACAATCAGCCCCAGCATTTT

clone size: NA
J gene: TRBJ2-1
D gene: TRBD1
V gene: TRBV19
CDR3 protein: CASSPLTGDYNEQFF
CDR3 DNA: TGTGCCAGTAGTCCTTTGACAGGGGACTACAATGAGCAGTTCTTC

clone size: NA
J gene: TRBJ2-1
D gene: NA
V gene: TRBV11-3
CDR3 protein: CASSLDVYNEQFF
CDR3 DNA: TGTGCCAGCAGCTTAGACGTATACAATGAGCAGTTCTTC

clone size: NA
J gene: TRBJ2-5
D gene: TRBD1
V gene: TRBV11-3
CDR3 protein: CASSPRTGQKTQYF
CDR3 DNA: TGTGCCAGCAGCCCTCGGACAGGGCAAAAGACCCAGTACTTC

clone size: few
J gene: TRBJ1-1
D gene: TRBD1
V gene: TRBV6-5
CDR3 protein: CASSRDRGVNTEAFF
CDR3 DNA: TGTGCCAGCAGTCGGGACAGGGGCGTGAACACTGAAGCTTTCTTT

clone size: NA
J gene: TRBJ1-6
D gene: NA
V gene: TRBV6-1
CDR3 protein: CASSEAALGRGSSYNSPLHF
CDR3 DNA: TGTGCCAGCAGTGAGGCCGCCTTGGGCAGGGGAAGCTCCTATAATTCACCCCTCCACTTT

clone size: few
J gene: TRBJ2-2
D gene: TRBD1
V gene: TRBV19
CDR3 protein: CASRPTGDGELFF
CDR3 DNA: TGTGCCAGTAGGCCTACAGGGGACGGGGAGCTGTTTTTT

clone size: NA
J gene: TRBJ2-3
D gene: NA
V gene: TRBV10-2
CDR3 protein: CASSESSLGGTYTDTQYF
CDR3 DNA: TGCGCCAGCAGTGAGTCGAGTTTGGGGGGGACATACACAGATACGCAGTATTTT

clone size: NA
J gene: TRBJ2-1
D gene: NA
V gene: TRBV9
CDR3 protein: CASSVASRRASRDNEQFF
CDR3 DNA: TGTGCCAGCAGCGTAGCCTCTCGGAGGGCTAGCCGCGACAATGAGCAGTTCTTC

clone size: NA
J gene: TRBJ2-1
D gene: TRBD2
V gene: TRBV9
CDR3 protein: CASSVEWTSGGVQFF
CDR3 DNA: TGTGCCAGCAGCGTAGAGTGGACTAGCGGGGGGGTTCAGTTCTTC

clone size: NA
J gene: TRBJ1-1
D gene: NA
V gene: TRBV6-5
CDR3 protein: CASSYTAGTEAFF
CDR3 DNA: TGTGCCAGCAGTTACACAGCAGGGACTGAAGCTTTCTTT

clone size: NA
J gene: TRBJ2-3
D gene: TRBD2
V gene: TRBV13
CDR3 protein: CASSQRGTFTDTQYF
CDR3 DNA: TGTGCCAGCAGCCAGCGGGGGACATTCACAGATACGCAGTATTTT

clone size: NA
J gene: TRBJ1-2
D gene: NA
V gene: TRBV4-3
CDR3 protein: CASSQILSGLYGYTF
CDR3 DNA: TGCGCCAGCAGCCAAATATTATCAGGTTTATATGGCTACACCTTC

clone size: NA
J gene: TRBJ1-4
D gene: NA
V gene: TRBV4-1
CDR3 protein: CASSFNYRSRGNEKLFF
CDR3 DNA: TGCGCCAGCAGCTTCAACTACCGGAGCAGGGGAAATGAAAAACTGTTTTTT

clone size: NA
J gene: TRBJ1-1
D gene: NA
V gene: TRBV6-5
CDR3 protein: CASSPRRGTEAFF
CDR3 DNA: TGTGCCAGCAGTCCCCGCCGGGGGACTGAAGCTTTCTTT

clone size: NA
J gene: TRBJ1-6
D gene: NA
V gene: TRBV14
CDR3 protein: CASSQDIWRGPNNSPLHF
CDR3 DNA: TGTGCCAGCAGCCAAGATATTTGGCGGGGGCCTAATAATTCACCCCTCCACTTT

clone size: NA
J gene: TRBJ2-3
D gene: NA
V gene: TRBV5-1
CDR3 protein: CASSPRTGTDTQYF
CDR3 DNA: TGCGCCAGCAGCCCACGAACGGGAACAGATACGCAGTATTTT

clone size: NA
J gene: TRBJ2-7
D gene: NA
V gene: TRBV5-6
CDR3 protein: CASSLKGVNNEQYF
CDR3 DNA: TGTGCCAGCAGCTTGAAAGGGGTAAATAACGAGCAGTACTTC

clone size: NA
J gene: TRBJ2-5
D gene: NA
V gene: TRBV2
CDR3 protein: CASSEGSGQLGTQYF
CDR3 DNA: TGTGCCAGCAGTGAGGGTAGTGGGCAACTGGGGACCCAGTACTTC